These T cell receptor beta chains were read from a single sample in a study of blood T cell repertoires in COVID-19. The method was immunoSEQ multiplex PCR; TCRdb's version includes in-frame clones alone and lacks a portion of them. The table lists roughly 360,000 clones, around 87% of them singletons. Sequencing was done on a sample of PBMCs or T cells enriched from blood (not recorded which). These receptors were taken from a man aged 25-45 years who had recovered from COVID-19. Each CDR3 is given with its conserved first and last residue. A D gene is named only where the DNA matches it firmly. Expanded clones are given a class, and other clones once, few, many or no size at all.

v_gene: TRBV18
abundance: NA
j_gene: TRBJ1-5
d_gene: NA
CDR3nt: TGTGCCAGCTCACAAAACGAGGGGGTTCGGAATCAGCCCCAGCATTTT
CDR3aa: CASSQNEGVRNQPQHF

v_gene: TRBV9
abundance: NA
j_gene: TRBJ1-2
d_gene: TRBD1
CDR3nt: TGTGCCAGCAGTCCCATGGCCATGGGACAGGGGAGGGGTGGCTACACCTTC
CDR3aa: CASSPMAMGQGRGGYTF

v_gene: TRBV5-4
abundance: once
j_gene: TRBJ2-7
d_gene: TRBD1
CDR3nt: TGTGCCAGCAGCGTCGGGACAGGGGGAAGCGAGCAGTACTTC
CDR3aa: CASSVGTGGSEQYF

v_gene: TRBV5-4
abundance: NA
j_gene: TRBJ2-3
d_gene: TRBD1
CDR3nt: TGTGCCAGCAGGCGACAGGGGATTTCAGATACGCAGTATTTT
CDR3aa: CASRRQGISDTQYF

v_gene: TRBV12-3/TRBV12-4
abundance: NA
j_gene: TRBJ1-2
d_gene: NA
CDR3nt: TGTGCCAGCAGTATCTCAGGGTTTGGCTACACCTTC
CDR3aa: CASSISGFGYTF

v_gene: TRBV10-1
abundance: NA
j_gene: TRBJ1-6
d_gene: TRBD1
CDR3nt: TGCGCCAGCAGTGTCGGACAGGGGGTAAATTCACCCCTCCACTTT
CDR3aa: CASSVGQGVNSPLHF

v_gene: TRBV7-9
abundance: once
j_gene: TRBJ1-1
d_gene: TRBD1
CDR3nt: TGTGCCAGCAGCCCTCGGGACAGCACTGAAGCTTTCTTT
CDR3aa: CASSPRDSTEAFF

v_gene: TRBV30
abundance: NA
j_gene: TRBJ2-1
d_gene: TRBD1
CDR3nt: TGTGCCTGGAGTATCGCACAGGGGTACAATGAGCAGTTCTTC
CDR3aa: CAWSIAQGYNEQFF

v_gene: TRBV10-3
abundance: NA
j_gene: TRBJ2-1
d_gene: TRBD2
CDR3nt: TGTGCCATCAGTCTAGGACTAGCGGGGAAAAGTAATGAGCAGTTCTTC
CDR3aa: CAISLGLAGKSNEQFF

v_gene: TRBV14
abundance: NA
j_gene: TRBJ1-4
d_gene: NA
CDR3nt: TGTGCCAGCCGCCCCCGGGGGTCGGGGGAAAAACTGTTTTTT
CDR3aa: CASRPRGSGEKLFF

v_gene: TRBV19
abundance: NA
j_gene: TRBJ2-2
d_gene: TRBD1
CDR3nt: TGTGCCAGCACCTCCCTGGGACAGTTAATTACCGGGGAGCTGTTTTTT
CDR3aa: CASTSLGQLITGELFF

v_gene: TRBV10-3
abundance: NA
j_gene: TRBJ1-5
d_gene: NA
CDR3nt: TGTGCCATCAGTGCGGTCTCCGGTAGCAATCAGCCCCAGCATTTT
CDR3aa: CAISAVSGSNQPQHF

v_gene: TRBV6-5
abundance: NA
j_gene: TRBJ2-2
d_gene: NA
CDR3nt: TGTGCCAGCAGTCACAACGCGAACACCGGGGAGCTGTTTTTT
CDR3aa: CASSHNANTGELFF

v_gene: TRBV7-9
abundance: NA
j_gene: TRBJ1-2
d_gene: NA
CDR3nt: TGTGCCAGCAGCCTTAACTATGGCTACACCTTC
CDR3aa: CASSLNYGYTF

v_gene: TRBV3-1/TRBV3-2
abundance: NA
j_gene: TRBJ1-6
d_gene: TRBD1
CDR3nt: TGTGCCAGCAGCCAAGGACAGGGGGCTTCACCCCTCCACTTT
CDR3aa: CASSQGQGASPLHF

v_gene: TRBV30
abundance: once
j_gene: TRBJ1-1
d_gene: NA
CDR3nt: TGTGCCTGGAGTGAGGGCCTCGGGGGGACTGAAGCTTTCTTT
CDR3aa: CAWSEGLGGTEAFF

v_gene: TRBV9
abundance: NA
j_gene: TRBJ1-1
d_gene: NA
CDR3nt: TGTGCCAGCAGCTTTTCAGGGAACACTGAAGCTTTCTTT
CDR3aa: CASSFSGNTEAFF

v_gene: TRBV12-5
abundance: NA
j_gene: TRBJ1-5
d_gene: NA
CDR3nt: TGTGCTAGTGGTTTGGTAGGGGCGGCCAATCAGCCCCAGCATTTT
CDR3aa: CASGLVGAANQPQHF

v_gene: TRBV10-3
abundance: NA
j_gene: TRBJ2-7
d_gene: TRBD2
CDR3nt: TGTGCCATCAGGACCGGACTCGACGGGGGGGAGCAGTACTTC
CDR3aa: CAIRTGLDGGEQYF

v_gene: TRBV10-2
abundance: NA
j_gene: TRBJ2-7
d_gene: NA
CDR3nt: TGCGCCAGCAACAGGAACCCCTACGAGCAGTACTTC
CDR3aa: CASNRNPYEQYF

v_gene: TRBV30
abundance: few
j_gene: TRBJ2-7
d_gene: NA
CDR3nt: TGTGCCTGGAGTGTAACGACTAACGAGCAGTACTTC
CDR3aa: CAWSVTTNEQYF

v_gene: TRBV15
abundance: NA
j_gene: TRBJ1-5
d_gene: NA
CDR3nt: TGTGCCACCAGCCGGGACAATCAGCCCCAGCATTTT
CDR3aa: CATSRDNQPQHF

v_gene: TRBV10-1
abundance: NA
j_gene: TRBJ2-7
d_gene: NA
CDR3nt: TGCGCCAGCAGTGACGGACTCACTGGAACTTACGAGCAGTACTTC
CDR3aa: CASSDGLTGTYEQYF

v_gene: TRBV18
abundance: NA
j_gene: TRBJ1-6
d_gene: TRBD1
CDR3nt: TGTGCCAGCTCACCGACCGACAGGGGGAGTTCACCCCTCCACTTT
CDR3aa: CASSPTDRGSSPLHF

v_gene: TRBV2
abundance: once
j_gene: TRBJ2-1
d_gene: TRBD1
CDR3nt: TGTGCCAGCAGACAGACGACAGGGTCCTACAATGAGCAGTTCTTC
CDR3aa: CASRQTTGSYNEQFF

v_gene: TRBV3-1/TRBV3-2
abundance: NA
j_gene: TRBJ1-4
d_gene: TRBD1
CDR3nt: TGTGCCAGCAGCCAAGGGACAGGCGGAACTAATGAAAAACTGTTTTTT
CDR3aa: CASSQGTGGTNEKLFF

v_gene: TRBV14
abundance: once
j_gene: TRBJ2-5
d_gene: NA
CDR3nt: TGTGCCAGCCGGGTATCGACTTCGGAGACCCAGTACTTC
CDR3aa: CASRVSTSETQYF

v_gene: TRBV3-1/TRBV3-2
abundance: NA
j_gene: TRBJ2-4
d_gene: NA
CDR3nt: TGTGCCAGCAGCCCCGGTGCGTCCAAAAACATTCAGTACTTC
CDR3aa: CASSPGASKNIQYF

v_gene: TRBV7-2
abundance: NA
j_gene: TRBJ2-1
d_gene: TRBD1
CDR3nt: TGTGCCTGCTACTCCGGGACAGGTCTACTCAATGAGCAGTTCTTC
CDR3aa: CACYSGTGLLNEQFF

v_gene: TRBV12-3/TRBV12-4
abundance: NA
j_gene: TRBJ1-2
d_gene: NA
CDR3nt: TGTGCCAGCAGTTTCGGAGATGGCTACACCTTC
CDR3aa: CASSFGDGYTF

v_gene: TRBV6-5
abundance: NA
j_gene: TRBJ2-7
d_gene: NA
CDR3nt: TGTGCCAGCTGCATCAGAGAGGACTACGAGCAGTACTTC
CDR3aa: CASCIREDYEQYF

v_gene: TRBV4-2
abundance: NA
j_gene: TRBJ1-3
d_gene: NA
CDR3nt: TGTGCCAGCAGCCAGGAGGATTCGGCTGGAAACACCATATATTTT
CDR3aa: CASSQEDSAGNTIYF